These 30 T cell receptor beta chains were sequenced from one sample in a study of T cell responses to AZD1222 COVID-19 vaccine. Profiled with immunoSEQ multiplex PCR; TCRdb holds only in-frame clones, not every one. The sample holds 17,000 or so clones, about 90% seen once. Sequenced here: peripheral blood, sampled 28 days after the second AZD1222 dose. Receptors originate from an adult who received the AZD1222 COVID-19 vaccine.

The CDR3 loop is CASSPRDTNNEQFF. In DNA, the CDR3 is TGTGCCAGCAGCCCTCGGGACACCAACAATGAGCAGTTCTTC. This chain joins TRBV3-1 (or the pseudogene TRBV3-2) and TRBJ2-1; D may be TRBD1 (6 bases). Trimming left V 4 bases short and J 5 bases short, with 12 bases between. Germline V lookup: CDR1 LGHDT, CDR2 YNNKEL (reference sequence). The CDR3 has 14 amino acids.

Remarks on this clone: The junction does not match germline at one end; this may be a read error. This sequence joins TRBV2 and TRBJ2-2, with a weak D call TRBD2 (5 bases). The CDR3 is made up of 15 amino acids. Germline V gives CDR1 SNHLY, CDR2 FYNNEI. DNA for the CDR3: TGTGCCAGCAGTGAATTGGCATCGAACACCGGGAAGCTGTTTTTT. It yields the protein CASSELASNTGKLFF.

This clone was seen once. CDR3 DNA sequence: TGCAGTGCTAGTGGGGAGAGCTCCTATAATTCACCCCTCCACTTT. This gives the protein CSASGESSYNSPLHF. The chain has TRBV20-1 and TRBJ1-6; D uncertain. V gave up 3 bases and J gave up 0 bases, with 9 bases separating them. The CDR3 runs 15 residues. Germline CDR1 DFQATT, CDR2 SNEGSKA (reference sequence).

This clone has a handful of counts. V usage is TRBV6-5 and J usage is TRBJ2-7; the match to TRBD1 covers 8 bases. The CDR3 runs 13 residues. CDR1 and CDR2 (germline): MNHEY, SVGAGI. J was trimmed by 1 base and V by 7 bases; bases with no gene match: 3. The CDR3 here is CASKRQGSYEQYF. DNA for the CDR3: TGTGCCAGCAAAAGACAGGGGTCCTACGAGCAGTACTTC.

This clone was seen just once. This chain connects TRBV27 to TRBJ2-7; perhaps TRBD1 as D (5 bases). From germline, CDR1 is MNHEY and CDR2 SMNVEV (reference sequence). This CDR3 spans 11 amino acids. Deletions cut 3 bases from V and 8 bases from J, with 8 bases between. In nucleotides, the CDR3 is TGTGCCAGCAGTTTTGGGGCGCAGCAGTACTTC. Its translation: CASSFGAQQYF.

The chain employs TRBV29-1 and TRBJ2-1; possibly TRBD2 for D (6 bases). Germline V CDR1 and CDR2: SQVTM, ANQGSEA. V gave up 4 bases and J gave up 6 bases, with 10 bases separating them. The CDR3 is made up of 12 amino acids. The CDR3 loop reads CSVVILANEQFF. The CDR3 nucleotides are TGCAGCGTTGTAATACTAGCCAATGAGCAGTTCTTC.

This chain uses TRBV5-6 with TRBJ2-1; 9 positions agree with TRBD2. The V segment lost 5 bases and the J segment 7 bases; nucleotides outside the gene matches: 10. The CDR3 sequence is 15 residues long. CDR1 and CDR2 from the germline V gene are SGHDT and YYEEEE. The CDR3, as DNA: TGTGCCAGCAGGGATCCGGGACTAGCTATTAATGAGCAGTTCTTC. This sequence encodes CASRDPGLAINEQFF.

The chain links TRBV10-1 to TRBJ1-5; the D is unclear. V dropped 0 bases and J dropped 5 bases, with 5 bases sitting between them. The CDR3 covers 13 residues. Germline CDR1 reads WNHNN; CDR2 reads SYGVQD (reference sequence). CDR3 protein: CASSESPDQPQHF. The CDR3 DNA is TGCGCCAGCAGTGAGTCTCCTGATCAGCCCCAGCATTTT.

The chain employs TRBV2 and TRBJ2-3; perhaps D is TRBD1 or TRBD2 (6 bases each). The germline V gene has CDR1 SNHLY and CDR2 FYNNEI. Trimming removed 5 bases from V and 3 bases from J, with 24 bases in between. This CDR3 region has 18 residues. CDR3 nucleotides: TGTGCCAGCAGTCAAAGACCGTGGAGGGTCAGGGGTACAGATACGCAGTATTTT. It is translated as CASSQRPWRVRGTDTQYF.

By proportion, this clone is medium-sized. The chain carries TRBV6-5 and TRBJ2-2; no clear D gene. This CDR3 has 15 residues. V was shortened by 2 bases and J by 2 bases, with 9 bases between the two germline ends. Germline V CDR1 and CDR2: MNHEY, SVGAGI. For the CDR3, the DNA is TGTGCCAGCAGTTACGATTCTAGAAACACCGGGGAGCTGTTTTTT. Amino acid sequence: CASSYDSRNTGELFF.

Here the CDR3 reads CASSFSGLSYNEQFF. Written as DNA, the CDR3 is TGTGCCAGCAGCTTCTCTGGACTGTCCTACAATGAGCAGTTCTTC. J is TRBJ2-1 and V is TRBV5-5, with a possible D match to TRBD2 (5 bases). The V gene's germline CDR1 is SGHKS and CDR2 YYEKEE (reference sequence). The CDR3 contains 15 residues. Trimming took off 2 bases at V and 1 base at J, with 10 bases between the two ends.

The chain combines TRBV29-1 with TRBJ2-5; possible D gene TRBD1, 6 bases. This CDR3 contains 14 residues. Looked up from germline, CDR1 is SQVTM and CDR2 is ANQGSEA. V was cut by 6 bases and J by 5 bases, with 19 bases left in between. CDR3 protein: CSVETGLASETQYF. DNA for the CDR3: TGCAGCGTAGAGACAGGTCTCGCTTCGGAGACCCAGTACTTC.

This clone was detected only once. The J gene is TRBJ2-4, the V gene TRBV5-1; no clear D gene. V shed 2 bases and J shed 6 bases, with 9 bases lying between them. The germline V gene has CDR1 SGHRS and CDR2 YFSETQ. This CDR3 contains 13 residues. CDR3 amino acids: CASSFSLGNIQYF. The DNA of the CDR3 is TGCGCCAGCAGCTTTTCCCTGGGAAACATTCAGTACTTC.

This chain joins TRBV9 and TRBJ2-5, with a tentative D call TRBD2 (5 bases). This CDR3 spans 15 amino acids. Germline-derived CDR1 and CDR2 are SGDLS and YYNGEE. The germline V and J ends were trimmed by 4 bases and 4 bases, with 17 bases remaining between them. The CDR3, as DNA: TGTGCCAGCAGCCTCCACCTGGGTGGAGGAGAGACCCAGTACTTC. Its protein product is CASSLHLGGGETQYF.

This chain uses TRBV7-8 with TRBJ1-5; D is unclear. Germline V CDR1 and CDR2: SGHVS, FQNEAQ. The ends were cut back, 2 bases at V and 0 bases at J, with 5 bases in the middle. The CDR3 has 14 amino acids. CDR3 bases: TGTGCCAGCAGCTTAATGGCTAGCAATCAGCCCCAGCATTTT. Translating it yields CASSLMASNQPQHF.

The chain joins TRBV5-4 to TRBJ2-3, with a tentative D call TRBD1 (6 bases). This CDR3 has 15 residues. Deletions cut 3 bases from V and 2 bases from J, with 13 bases between. In germline, CDR1 is SGHNT, CDR2 YYREEE (reference sequence). The CDR3 bases are TGTGCCAGCAGCTCCTACAGGGAGTCCACAGATACGCAGTATTTT. This codes for CASSSYRESTDTQYF.

The chain employs TRBV5-3 and TRBJ2-3; 12 bases line up with TRBD2. TRBV5-3 qualifies as an ORF whose function is uncertain. The CDR3 spans 15 residues. Trimming took 5 bases from V and 4 from J; bases not matched to a gene: 5. As DNA, the CDR3 is TGTGCCAGAAGACTAGCGGGAGGAAGGCCAGATACGCAGTATTTT. Translation gives CARRLAGGRPDTQYF.

V usage is TRBV28 and J usage is TRBJ1-4; perhaps TRBD1 as D (5 bases). The CDR3 consists of 17 residues. Germline lookup yields CDR1 MDHEN and CDR2 SYDVKM. Trimming stripped 5 bases from V and 2 bases from J, with 18 bases between. This chain's CDR3 is CASSGGGGFGTNEKLFF. The CDR3, as DNA: TGTGCCAGCAGTGGGGGAGGAGGGTTTGGCACTAATGAAAAACTGTTTTTT.

CDR3 protein: CASSLQGGYGYTF. The CDR3 DNA reads TGTGCCAGCAGTTTGCAGGGGGGCTATGGCTACACCTTC. The J gene is TRBJ1-2, the V gene TRBV28; 7 bases fit TRBD1. Per the germline V gene, CDR1 is MDHEN and CDR2 is SYDVKM. V lost 3 bases and J lost 4; bases outside the gene matches: 2. This CDR3 contains 13 residues.

Judged by abundance, this clone is large. V and J are TRBV15 and TRBJ2-2; 8 bases are a match to TRBD2. The CDR3 is 18 residues long. Germline assignment: CDR1 LNHNV and CDR2 YYDKDF (reference sequence). The J segment lost 3 bases and the V segment lost 2 bases, leaving 11 bases of the junction unmatched. CDR3 sequence: CATSRWAIAGPHTGELFF. CDR3 DNA: TGTGCCACCAGCAGATGGGCCATAGCGGGACCCCACACCGGGGAGCTGTTTTTT.

The chain recombines TRBV9 with TRBJ1-1; possibly TRBD1 for D (5 bases). CDR3 length: 13 residues. Deletions cut 4 bases from V and 3 bases from J, with 10 bases between. Germline CDR1 is SGDLS and CDR2 is YYNGEE. The CDR3 loop reads CASSKQGDTEAFF. The CDR3 nucleotides are TGTGCCAGCAGCAAACAAGGGGACACTGAAGCTTTCTTT.

This clone was observed a single time. The chain carries TRBV30 and TRBJ1-6; D call uncertain. The V gene lost 1 base and the J gene lost 7 bases, with 8 bases spanning the gap. The germline V gene encodes CDR1 GTSNPN and CDR2 SVGIG (reference sequence). The CDR3 has 13 amino acids. Here the CDR3 reads CAWSETLNSPLHF. CDR3 sequence (DNA): TGTGCCTGGAGTGAGACCTTGAATTCACCCCTCCACTTT.

V and J are TRBV6-5 and TRBJ2-5; D might be TRBD1 (6 bases). CDR3 length: 12 amino acids. Germline CDR1 is MNHEY and CDR2 is SVGAGI. V dropped 6 bases and J dropped 3 bases, with 8 bases sitting between them. The CDR3 nucleotides are TGTGCCAGCAGGCGGACAGAAGAGACCCAGTACTTC. Protein sequence: CASRRTEETQYF.

The rearrangement links TRBV7-6 to TRBJ2-5, with 7 bases lining up with TRBD1. V gave up 5 bases and J gave up 5 bases; unmatched junction bases: 11. From germline, CDR1 is SGHVS and CDR2 FNYEAQ. The CDR3 consists of 15 residues. The CDR3 sequence: CASSPRQGRYETQYF. CDR3 coding DNA: TGTGCCAGCAGCCCACGACAGGGACGTTACGAGACCCAGTACTTC.

V usage is TRBV7-9 and J usage is TRBJ1-1, with D perhaps TRBD1 (5 bases). Trimming left V 4 bases short and J 1 base short, with 7 bases between. This CDR3 is built from 13 residues. Germline V lookup: CDR1 SEHNR, CDR2 FQNEAQ (reference sequence). The CDR3, as DNA: TGTGCCAGCAGCTCACAGGAGAACACTGAAGCTTTCTTT. It specifies CASSSQENTEAFF.

The V call is TRBV9, the J call TRBJ2-3; D perhaps matches TRBD2 (6 bases). This CDR3 has 14 amino acids. Germline loops: CDR1 SGDLS, CDR2 YYNGEE. V was clipped by 6 bases and J by 1 base, with 12 bases between them. DNA of the CDR3: TGTGCCAGCACCACCGGGGAGGGCACAGATACGCAGTATTTT. This encodes CASTTGEGTDTQYF.

The chain links TRBV7-9 to TRBJ2-5; 12 nucleotides line up with TRBD2. The CDR3 sequence is 14 residues long. Trimming removed 5 bases from V and 5 bases from J; junction bases left unmatched: 3. Germline CDR1 and CDR2: SEHNR and FQNEAQ (reference sequence). CDR3 protein: CASSPGTSGETQYF. In DNA, the CDR3 is TGTGCCAGCAGCCCTGGGACTAGCGGGGAGACCCAGTACTTC.

Only a few counts were recorded for this clone. The CDR3 is CASSPLRTDNTEAFF. CDR3 DNA: TGTGCCAGCAGTCCTCTGAGGACAGATAACACTGAAGCTTTCTTT. The V and J genes are TRBV28 and TRBJ1-1; tentative D call: TRBD1 (6 bases). This CDR3 region has 15 residues. V was cut by 5 bases and J by 2 bases, with 15 bases left in between. The germline V gene encodes CDR1 MDHEN and CDR2 SYDVKM.

J is TRBJ2-3 and V is TRBV6-5; no definite D call. CDR1 is MNHEY and CDR2 is SVGAGI in the germline V gene. V lost 6 bases to trimming and J lost 4 bases, with 11 bases between them. This CDR3 is built from 13 residues. The CDR3 reads CASSLSGADTQYF. The CDR3 DNA is TGTGCCAGCAGCCTCTCTGGGGCAGATACGCAGTATTTT.

This clone was counted a single time. The J gene is TRBJ1-2, the V gene TRBV5-4, with no clear D. The V gene's germline CDR1 is SGHNT and CDR2 YYREEE (reference sequence). V shed 2 bases and J shed 9 bases, with 20 bases lying between them. The CDR3 contains 15 residues. Here the CDR3 DNA reads TGTGCCAGCAGCTTACCTTTGAGAGGAGAGAGTAGCTACACCTTC. The encoded protein is CASSLPLRGESSYTF. The complete variable domain, with remaining parts taken from reference TRBV5-4 and TRBJ1-2, reads ETGVTQSPTHLIKTRGQQVTLRCSSQSGHNTVSWYQQALGQGPQFIFQYYREEENGRGNFPPRFSGLQFPNYSSELNVNALELDDSALYLCASSLPLRGESSYTFGSGTRLTVV.